Presented here are 21 T cell receptor beta chains from one specimen sequenced in a study of blood T cell repertoires in COVID-19 (dated by TCRdb to between 2020 and 2021). Library method: the immunoSEQ multiplex PCR assay. As stored in TCRdb, this immuneACCESS dataset retains in-frame rearrangements with V and J assigned. A fraction of the clones does not appear; measured against another copy, unresolved V genes explain less than half of the discrepancy, and the remainder lacks a known reason. The sample has 200,000 to 250,000 clones on record, 82% of them singletons. Of the sample, approximately 4% is held by the ten largest clones. The specimen was peripheral blood. The receptors come from an elderly woman with acute or convalescent COVID-19.

This clone turned up a few times. The V and J genes are TRBV9 and TRBJ2-7; D might be TRBD2 (5 bases). This CDR3 is 14 amino acids long. Between the trimmed V and J ends, which lost 3 bases and 3 bases, there was a span of 13 bases. Germline CDR1 SGDLS, CDR2 YYNGEE. CDR3 DNA: TGTGCCAGCAGCGAGGGAGACACGTTCTACGAGCAGTACTTC. Its translation: CASSEGDTFYEQYF. Combining the CDR3 with reference TRBV9 and TRBJ2-7 gives the whole variable domain DSGVTQTPKHLITATGQRVTLRCSPRSGDLSVYWYQQSLDQGLQFLIQYYNGEERAKGNILERFSAQQFPDLHSELNLSSLELGDSALYFCASSEGDTFYEQYFGPGTRLTVT.

This chain links TRBV11-2 with TRBJ2-7, with TRBD1 matching over 9 bases. Trimming at V came to 5 bases and at J to 5 bases, leaving 10 bases not matched to a gene. From germline, CDR1 is SGHAT and CDR2 FQNNGV. This CDR3 region has 15 residues. Here the CDR3 reads CASSPGTGLRNEQYF. CDR3 nucleotide sequence: TGTGCCAGCAGCCCAGGGACAGGGCTAAGGAACGAGCAGTACTTC.

This clone was recorded once. The rearrangement joins TRBV5-1 to TRBJ2-7; a weak D match, TRBD1 (7 bases). This CDR3 has 14 residues. Trimming shortened V by 0 bases and J by 5 bases, and 12 bases separated the two germline ends. Germline V gives CDR1 SGHRS, CDR2 YFSETQ. The CDR3 coding sequence is TGCGCCAGCAGCTTGGCGGAGGGGGCCCACGAGCAGTACTTC. Its translation: CASSLAEGAHEQYF.

J is TRBJ1-6 and V is TRBV4-1; 9 bases are a match to TRBD1. From germline, CDR1 is MGHRA and CDR2 YSYEKL. With V trimmed by 3 bases and J by 8 bases, 2 bases remained unmatched. The CDR3 covers 14 residues. DNA of the CDR3: TGCGCCAGCAGCCAGCGGGACAGGGATTCACCCCTCCACTTT. Its translation is CASSQRDRDSPLHF.

The chain uses TRBV5-1 and TRBJ2-3, with D perhaps TRBD2 (6 bases). Trimming removed 2 bases from V and 3 bases from J, with 16 bases in between. The CDR3 is 16 residues long. Germline V gene lookup returns CDR1 SGHRS and CDR2 YFSETQ. This CDR3 reads CASSFTGAGGTDTQYF. CDR3 coding DNA: TGCGCCAGCAGCTTTACTGGGGCCGGAGGGACAGATACGCAGTATTTT.

This chain uses TRBV6-5 with TRBJ1-1; 11 nucleotides align to TRBD1. Trimming removed 8 bases from V and 3 bases from J; junction bases left unmatched: 8. Germline-derived CDR1 and CDR2 are MNHEY and SVGAGI. CDR3 size: 15 residues. CDR3 loop: CASFTGTGGDTEAFF. Here the CDR3 DNA reads TGTGCCAGCTTCACCGGGACAGGGGGTGACACTGAAGCTTTCTTT.

This clone showed up just once. The V and J genes are TRBV14 and TRBJ2-2; no clear D gene. Looked up from germline, CDR1 is SGHDN and CDR2 is FVKESK. This CDR3 contains 14 residues. Trimming pared 4 bases from V and 5 bases from J, leaving 11 bases between. CDR3 bases: TGTGCCAGCAGCCGTGCAGTTGTGACCGGGGAGCTGTTTTTT. It translates to CASSRAVVTGELFF.

The chain combines TRBV12-3 or TRBV12-4 with TRBJ1-1, with TRBD1 as a possible D gene (5 bases). The CDR3 consists of 13 residues. Trimming removed 6 bases at V and 5 bases at J, with 13 bases between. The CDR3 region is CASSRSTGTEAFF. Written as DNA, the CDR3 is TGTGCCAGCAGCCGTTCTACAGGAACTGAAGCTTTCTTT.

The genes are TRBV3-1 (or the pseudogene TRBV3-2) and TRBJ1-1; D might be TRBD1 (6 bases). This CDR3 has 14 amino acids. Trimming left V 4 bases short and J 1 base short, with 10 bases between. Germline values: CDR1 LGHDT, CDR2 YNNKEL (reference sequence). In DNA, the CDR3 is TGTGCCAGCAGCCGGGACACCCGGAACACTGAAGCTTTCTTT. This gives the protein CASSRDTRNTEAFF.

As DNA, the CDR3 is TGTGCCAGTAGTCTTGACAGGAATAATTCACCCCTCCACTTT. It codes for CASSLDRNNSPLHF. V gene TRBV19 combines with J gene TRBJ1-6; TRBD1 is a possible D gene (6 bases). V gave up 5 bases and J gave up 5 bases, with 10 bases separating them. Germline V gene lookup returns CDR1 LNHDA and CDR2 SQIVND (reference sequence). The CDR3 covers 14 residues.

This clone turned up a few times. The chain has TRBV6-5 and TRBJ1-1; the D gene is possibly TRBD1 (6 bases). Trimming stripped 8 bases from V and 2 bases from J, with 18 bases between. The CDR3 contains 15 residues. The V gene's germline CDR1 is MNHEY and CDR2 SVGAGI. The CDR3 protein is CASSAYWGPNTEAFF. CDR3 in DNA: TGTGCCAGCTCCGCATACTGGGGGCCTAACACTGAAGCTTTCTTT.

The rearrangement links TRBV15 to TRBJ1-4, with 10 bases matching TRBD1. Germline V CDR1 and CDR2: LNHNV, YYDKDF (reference sequence). The V segment lost 5 bases and the J segment 0 bases; nucleotides outside the gene matches: 12. This CDR3 is built from 19 residues. The CDR3 region is CATSAGDRGREATNEKLFF. In nucleotides, the CDR3 is TGTGCCACCAGCGCGGGGGACAGGGGTAGGGAGGCAACTAATGAAAAACTGTTTTTT.

The rearrangement links TRBV19 to TRBJ1-5, with D unresolved. The ends were cut back, 1 base at V and 0 bases at J, with 13 bases in the middle. The CDR3 sequence is 17 residues long. In germline, CDR1 is LNHDA, CDR2 SQIVND (reference sequence). Here the CDR3 DNA reads TGTGCCAGTAGTATAGGGTGGGCAGAGTATAGCAATCAGCCCCAGCATTTT. It is translated as CASSIGWAEYSNQPQHF.

The chain has TRBV2 and TRBJ2-1, with 7 bases lining up with TRBD2. Per germline, CDR1 SNHLY and CDR2 FYNNEI. CDR3 size: 15 residues. V lost 5 bases and J lost 6; bases outside the gene matches: 10. CDR3 sequence (DNA): TGTGCCAGCAGTATAGGAGCGGGGAGCCCCAATGAGCAGTTCTTC. The encoded protein is CASSIGAGSPNEQFF.

The chain couples TRBV11-3 to TRBJ1-2; tentatively, D is TRBD1 (6 bases). The CDR3 sequence is 15 residues long. With 0 bases removed from V and 3 bases from J, the gap between germline ends came to 11 bases. From germline, CDR1 is SGHNT and CDR2 YENEEA. The CDR3 DNA sequence: TGTGCCAGCAGCTTAGAGCCAGGGGCGGACTATGGCTACACCTTC. Protein: CASSLEPGADYGYTF.

The rearrangement links TRBV5-1 to TRBJ2-3, with TRBD2 identical over 8 bases. The V gene's germline CDR1 is SGHRS and CDR2 YFSETQ. The CDR3 has 16 residues. Unmatched junction bases numbered 3, after V lost 0 bases and J lost 0 bases. CDR3 nucleotide sequence: TGCGCCAGCAGCTTGGTGACTAGCGAGAGCACAGATACGCAGTATTTT. This gives the protein CASSLVTSESTDTQYF.

The CDR3 spells CASSSAGAPHEQYF. The CDR3 DNA reads as TGTGCCAGCAGCTCGGCAGGGGCGCCTCACGAGCAGTACTTC. V gene TRBV5-4 combines with J gene TRBJ2-7; maybe TRBD1 (6 bases). Trimming shortened V by 3 bases and J by 5 bases, and 15 bases separated the two germline ends. CDR1 is SGHNT, CDR2 YYREEE, per germline (reference sequence). This CDR3 has 14 amino acids.

The chain employs TRBV7-8 and TRBJ1-4, with 8 bases matching TRBD1. CDR1 and CDR2 from the germline V gene are SGHVS and FQNEAQ. Trimming removed 4 bases from V and 4 bases from J; junction bases left unmatched: 2. The CDR3 consists of 14 residues. CDR3 nucleotide sequence: TGTGCCAGCAGCTCGGGACAGGATAATGAAAAACTGTTTTTT. Translating it yields CASSSGQDNEKLFF.

The chain recombines TRBV6-5 with TRBJ1-1; tentatively, D is TRBD1 (5 bases). Germline lookup yields CDR1 MNHEY and CDR2 SVGAGI. V shed 5 bases and J shed 3 bases, with 7 bases lying between them. The CDR3 spans 12 residues. The CDR3 nucleotides are TGTGCCAGCAGTCTCAGGGACACTGAAGCTTTCTTT. Translating it yields CASSLRDTEAFF.

V and J are TRBV6-1 and TRBJ2-4, with TRBD1 matching over 7 bases. Germline assignment: CDR1 MNHNS and CDR2 SASEGT. Trimming cost V 3 bases and J 9 bases; bases outside gene matches: 8. This CDR3 is 14 amino acids long. CDR3 sequence: CASSEAEGGLIQYF. CDR3 DNA: TGTGCCAGCAGTGAGGCGGAAGGGGGCCTCATTCAGTACTTC.

The chain uses TRBV6-5 and TRBJ2-5; 9 bases line up with TRBD2. Germline-derived CDR1 and CDR2 are MNHEY and SVGAGI. V shed 7 bases and J 3 bases; nucleotides not matched to a gene: 6. The CDR3 covers 14 residues. CDR3 protein: CASKAGGLEETQYF. The CDR3, as DNA: TGTGCCAGCAAGGCGGGGGGGCTGGAAGAGACCCAGTACTTC.